This T cell receptor (beta chain) was obtained from a study of control samples from healthy donors and cancer patients. Germline V gene data show CDR1 as KGHSH and CDR2 as LQKENI. Trimming at V came to 1 base and at J to 6 bases, leaving 8 bases not matched to a gene. CDR3 length: 17 residues. Profiling relied on immunoSEQ multiplex PCR, and the TCRdb table lists in-frame clones only, not all of them. The repertoire has approximately 63,000 clones, approximately 85% of them found once; the top ten carry roughly 5%. This chain connects TRBV18 to TRBJ1-6, with 8 positions matching TRBD1. The sample consisted of blood. The source is a man aged 40-50 years in good health. CDR3 DNA: TGTGCCAGCTCACCACAAATCGGACAGGGCGGTAATTCACCCCTCCACTTT. It specifies CASSPQIGQGGNSPLHF.